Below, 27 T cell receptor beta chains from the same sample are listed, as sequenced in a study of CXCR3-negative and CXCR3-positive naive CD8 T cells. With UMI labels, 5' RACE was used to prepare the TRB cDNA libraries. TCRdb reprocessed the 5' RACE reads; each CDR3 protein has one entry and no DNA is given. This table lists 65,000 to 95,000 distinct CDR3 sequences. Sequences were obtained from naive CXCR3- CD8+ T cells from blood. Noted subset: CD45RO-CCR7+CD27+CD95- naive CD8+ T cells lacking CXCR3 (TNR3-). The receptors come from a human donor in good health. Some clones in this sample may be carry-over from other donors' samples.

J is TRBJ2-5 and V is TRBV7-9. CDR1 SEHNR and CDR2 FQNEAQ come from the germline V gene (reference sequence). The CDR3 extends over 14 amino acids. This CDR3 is CASSLVTDQETQYF.

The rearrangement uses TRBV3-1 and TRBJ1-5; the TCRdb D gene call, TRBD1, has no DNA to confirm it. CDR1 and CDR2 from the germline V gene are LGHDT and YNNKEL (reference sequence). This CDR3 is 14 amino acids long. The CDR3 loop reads CASSQAGDGQPQHF.

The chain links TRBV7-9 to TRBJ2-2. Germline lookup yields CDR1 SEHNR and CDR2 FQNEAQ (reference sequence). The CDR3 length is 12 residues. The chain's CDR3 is CASSLTHGELFF.

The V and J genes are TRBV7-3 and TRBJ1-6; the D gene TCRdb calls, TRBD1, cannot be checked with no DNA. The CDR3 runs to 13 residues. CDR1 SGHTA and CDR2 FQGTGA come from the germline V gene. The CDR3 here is CASSPGGDSPLHF.

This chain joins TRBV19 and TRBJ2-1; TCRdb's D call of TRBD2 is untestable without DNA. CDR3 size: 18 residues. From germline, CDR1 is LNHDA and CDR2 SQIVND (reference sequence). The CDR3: CASSPFGGAGVSYNEQFF.

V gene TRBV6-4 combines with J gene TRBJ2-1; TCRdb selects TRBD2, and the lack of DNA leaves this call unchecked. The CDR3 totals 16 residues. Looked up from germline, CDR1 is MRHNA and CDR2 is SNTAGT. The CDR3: CASSDGLAGGIGEQFF.

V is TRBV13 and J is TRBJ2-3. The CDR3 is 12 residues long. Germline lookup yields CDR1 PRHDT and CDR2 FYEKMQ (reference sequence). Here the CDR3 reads CASSYAADTQYF.

Here the CDR3 reads CSARDGEFQPQHF. The chain links TRBV20-1 to TRBJ1-5. There are 13 residues in the CDR3. CDR1 is DFQATT and CDR2 is SNEGSKA in the germline V gene (reference sequence).

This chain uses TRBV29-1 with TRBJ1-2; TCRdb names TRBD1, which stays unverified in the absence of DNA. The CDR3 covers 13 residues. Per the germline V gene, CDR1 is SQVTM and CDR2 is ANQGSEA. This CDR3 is CSVPDRGGYGYTF. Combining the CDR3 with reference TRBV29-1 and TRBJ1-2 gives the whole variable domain SAVISQKPSRDICQRGTSLTIQCQVDSQVTMMFWYRQQPGQSLTLIATANQGSEATYESGFVIDKFPISRPNLTFSTLTVSNMSPEDSSIYLCSVPDRGGYGYTFGSGTRLTVV.

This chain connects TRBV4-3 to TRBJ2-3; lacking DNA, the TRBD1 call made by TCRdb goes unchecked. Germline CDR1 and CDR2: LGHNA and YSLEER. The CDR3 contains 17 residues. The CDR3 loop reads CASSQEWAGSLTDTQYF.

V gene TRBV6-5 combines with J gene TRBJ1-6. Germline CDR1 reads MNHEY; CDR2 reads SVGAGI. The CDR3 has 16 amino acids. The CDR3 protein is CASSYEVSSYNSPLHF.

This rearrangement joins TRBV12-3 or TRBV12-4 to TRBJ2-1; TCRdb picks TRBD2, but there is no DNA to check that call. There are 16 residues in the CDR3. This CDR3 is CASSFLRLAGGNEQFF.

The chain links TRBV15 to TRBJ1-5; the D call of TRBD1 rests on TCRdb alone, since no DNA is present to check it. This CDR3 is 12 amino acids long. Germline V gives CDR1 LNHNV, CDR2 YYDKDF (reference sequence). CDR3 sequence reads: CATGGGNQPQHF.

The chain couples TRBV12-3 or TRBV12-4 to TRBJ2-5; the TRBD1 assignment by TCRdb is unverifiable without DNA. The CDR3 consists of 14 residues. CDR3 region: CASSTWGQEETQYF.

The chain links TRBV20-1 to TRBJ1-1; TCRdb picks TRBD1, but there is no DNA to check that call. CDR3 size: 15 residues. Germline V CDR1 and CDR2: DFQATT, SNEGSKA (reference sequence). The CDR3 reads CSARDWGGQNTEAFF.

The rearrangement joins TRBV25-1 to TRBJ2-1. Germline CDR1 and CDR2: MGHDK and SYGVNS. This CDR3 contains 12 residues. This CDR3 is CASSGGINEQFF.

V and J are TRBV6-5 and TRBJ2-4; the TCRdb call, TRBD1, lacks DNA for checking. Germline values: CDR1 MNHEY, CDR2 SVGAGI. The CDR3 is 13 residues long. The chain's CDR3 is CASSEQGKNIQYF.

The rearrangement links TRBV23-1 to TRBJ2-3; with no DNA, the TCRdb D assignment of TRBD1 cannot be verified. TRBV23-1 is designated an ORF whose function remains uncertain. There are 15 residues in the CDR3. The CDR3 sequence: CASKLKGPDTDTQYF.

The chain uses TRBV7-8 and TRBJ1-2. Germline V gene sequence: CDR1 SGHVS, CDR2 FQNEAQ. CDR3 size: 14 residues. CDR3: CASSSATELYGYTF.

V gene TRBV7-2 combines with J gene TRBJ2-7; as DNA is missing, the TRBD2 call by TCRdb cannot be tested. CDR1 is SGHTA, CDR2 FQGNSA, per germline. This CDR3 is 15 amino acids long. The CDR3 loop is CASSLLAGVFYEQYF.

The CDR3 here is CAISDDSHEQYF. The chain couples TRBV10-3 to TRBJ2-7; as DNA is missing, the TRBD1 call by TCRdb cannot be tested. This CDR3 spans 12 amino acids. Looked up from germline, CDR1 is ENHRY and CDR2 is SYGVKD.

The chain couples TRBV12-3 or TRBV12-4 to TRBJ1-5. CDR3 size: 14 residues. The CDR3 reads CASSSARSNQPQHF.

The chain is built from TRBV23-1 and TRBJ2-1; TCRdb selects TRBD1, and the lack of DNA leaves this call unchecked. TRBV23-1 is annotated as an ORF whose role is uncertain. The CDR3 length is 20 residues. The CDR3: CASSQPPGQGLPSSYNEQFF.

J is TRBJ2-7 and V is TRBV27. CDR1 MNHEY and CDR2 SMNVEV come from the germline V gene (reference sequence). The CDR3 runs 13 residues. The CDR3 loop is CASSLSPDYEQYF.

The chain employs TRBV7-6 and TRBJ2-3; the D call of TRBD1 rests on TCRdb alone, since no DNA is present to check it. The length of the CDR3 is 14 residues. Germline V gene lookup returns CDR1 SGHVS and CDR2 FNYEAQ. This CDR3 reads CASSQLLAGTMQYF.

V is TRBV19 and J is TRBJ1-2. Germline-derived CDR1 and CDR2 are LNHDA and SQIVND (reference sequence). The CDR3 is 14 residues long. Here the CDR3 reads CASTPSPEIYGYTF. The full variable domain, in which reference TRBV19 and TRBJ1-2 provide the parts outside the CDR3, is DGGITQSPKYLFRKEGQNVTLSCEQNLNHDAMYWYRQDPGQGLRLIYYSQIVNDFQKGDIAEGYSVSREKKESFPLTVTSAQKNPTAFYLCASTPSPEIYGYTFGSGTRLTVV.

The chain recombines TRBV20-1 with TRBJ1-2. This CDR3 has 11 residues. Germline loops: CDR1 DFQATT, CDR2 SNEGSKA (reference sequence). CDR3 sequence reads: CSARGLRESLF.